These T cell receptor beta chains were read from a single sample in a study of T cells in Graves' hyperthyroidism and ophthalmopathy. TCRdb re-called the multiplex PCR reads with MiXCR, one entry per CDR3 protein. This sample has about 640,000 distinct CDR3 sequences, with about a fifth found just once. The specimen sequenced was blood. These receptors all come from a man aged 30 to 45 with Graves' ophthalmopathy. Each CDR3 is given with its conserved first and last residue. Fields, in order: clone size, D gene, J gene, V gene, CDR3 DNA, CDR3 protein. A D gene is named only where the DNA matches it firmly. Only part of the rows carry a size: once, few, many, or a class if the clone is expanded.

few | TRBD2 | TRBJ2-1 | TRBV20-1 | TGCAGTGCCCGCGCGGGGACTAGCGGAAACTCCTACAATGAGCAGTTCTTC | CSARAGTSGNSYNEQFF
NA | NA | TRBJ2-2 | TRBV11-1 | TGTGCCAGCGCCGACGGGCGCGGGGAGCTGTTTTTT | CASADGRGELFF
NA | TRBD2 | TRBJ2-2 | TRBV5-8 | TGTGCCAGCAGCCACACCGGAACTAGCGGATATACCGGGGAGCTGTTTTTT | CASSHTGTSGYTGELFF
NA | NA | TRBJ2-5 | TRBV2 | TGTGCCAGCAGTGTCGACAGATTCGCAGAGACCCAGTACTTC | CASSVDRFAETQYF
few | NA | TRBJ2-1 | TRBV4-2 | TGTGCCAGCAGCCAAGGTTCGAACAATGAGCAGTTCTTC | CASSQGSNNEQFF
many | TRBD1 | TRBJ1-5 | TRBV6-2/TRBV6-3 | TGTGCCAGCAGTTACGGGGAACAGGGGACCCAGCATTTT | CASSYGEQGTQHF
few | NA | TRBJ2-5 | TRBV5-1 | TGCGCCAGCAGCTTGCTCGACTGGGGTCAAGAGACCCAGTACTTC | CASSLLDWGQETQYF
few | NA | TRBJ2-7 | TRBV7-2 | TGTGCCAGCAGCTTAGCGGTGGTACAGAATAACTACGAGCAGTACTTC | CASSLAVVQNNYEQYF
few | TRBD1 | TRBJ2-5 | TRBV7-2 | TGTGCCAGCAGCTCATCTAGAGACAGGGCCCAAGAGACCCAGTACTTC | CASSSSRDRAQETQYF
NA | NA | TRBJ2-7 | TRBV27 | TGTGCCAGCAGTTTAAGGGGTGGGGGAACCTACGAGCAGTACTTC | CASSLRGGGTYEQYF
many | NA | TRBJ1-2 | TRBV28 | TGTGCCAGCAGGAGGGGCGCAGGCTATGGCTACACCTTC | CASRRGAGYGYTF
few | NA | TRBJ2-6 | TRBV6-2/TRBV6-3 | TGTGCCAGCAGTTCAGGAAAATCTGGGGCCAACGTCCTGACTTTC | CASSSGKSGANVLTF
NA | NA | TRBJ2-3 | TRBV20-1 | TGCAGTGCTCCCCATGGCGGGCGCCGTTGGGATACGCAGTATTTT | CSAPHGGRRWDTQYF
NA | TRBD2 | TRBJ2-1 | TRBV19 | TGTGCCACCTCCGCCGGGACTAGCGGGAGCGGTGAGCAGTTCTTC | CATSAGTSGSGEQFF
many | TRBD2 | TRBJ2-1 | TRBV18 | TGTGCCAGCTCACCGAATCCACTAGCGGGAAACAATGAGCAGTTCTTC | CASSPNPLAGNNEQFF
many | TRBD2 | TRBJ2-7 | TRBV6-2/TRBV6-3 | TGTGCCAGCAGACTTCTAGCGGGAGCTCGCTACGAGCAGTACTTC | CASRLLAGARYEQYF
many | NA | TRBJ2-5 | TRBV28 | TGTGCCAGCAGTTTATTTCTACGGGCGTCAGAGACCCAGTACTTC | CASSLFLRASETQYF
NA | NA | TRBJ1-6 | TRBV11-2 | TGTGCCAGCAGCTTAGGCCATGCCGGACAGCGGTATTCACCCCTCCACTTT | CASSLGHAGQRYSPLHF
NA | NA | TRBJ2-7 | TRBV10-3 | TGTGCCATCGGGAGGGCAGGGGAGGGGACCTACGAGCAGTACTTC | CAIGRAGEGTYEQYF
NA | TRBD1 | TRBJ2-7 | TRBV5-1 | TGCGCCAGTAAGACAGGGGATACCTACGAGCAGTACTTC | CASKTGDTYEQYF
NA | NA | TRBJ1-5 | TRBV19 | TGTGCCAGTAGTCCCCTGGTCCCTTTCAATCAGCCCCAGCATTTT | CASSPLVPFNQPQHF
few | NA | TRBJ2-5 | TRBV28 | TGTGCCAGCAGTTTGGCGGGTCCTCCAGAGACCCAGTACTTC | CASSLAGPPETQYF
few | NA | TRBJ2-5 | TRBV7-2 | TGTGCCAGCAGCTTAGGTGCCGGGGTGCGAGAGACCCAGTACTTC | CASSLGAGVRETQYF